The 30 T cell receptor beta chains listed next were all sequenced from one sample in a study of cytomegalovirus exposure and HLA in healthy donors. Assay used: immunoSEQ multiplex PCR; TCRdb lists only in-frame clones, some missing. The table lists 190,000 or so clones, around 81% of them singletons. Input material: PBMCs. The receptors were gathered from a woman between 18 and 30 years old in good health and CMV-seropositive.

This rearrangement joins TRBV6-1 to TRBJ2-3, with 7 bases matching TRBD2. V was clipped by 7 bases and J by 4 bases; unmatched bases: 8. CDR1 is MNHNS, CDR2 SASEGT, per germline. The CDR3 spans 14 residues. The CDR3 loop is CASNGLVGADTQYF. CDR3 sequence (DNA): TGTGCCAGCAATGGACTAGTGGGGGCAGATACGCAGTATTTT.

The chain recombines TRBV6-5 with TRBJ2-4; tentatively, D is TRBD1 (7 bases). V was trimmed by 8 bases and J by 6 bases, leaving 20 bases between them. The CDR3 extends over 15 amino acids. CDR1 MNHEY and CDR2 SVGAGI come from the germline V gene. The CDR3 loop is CASGQDGGYGNIQYF. In DNA, the CDR3 is TGTGCCAGCGGACAGGACGGGGGATATGGAAACATTCAGTACTTC.

About this clone: No conserved phenylalanine or tryptophan is present at the end of the CDR3, so a read error is the likely explanation. The CDR3 here is CASSSTSGNTDTQYS. The DNA for the CDR3 is TGTGCCAGCAGCTCGACTAGCGGAAACACAGATACGCAGTATTCT. J is TRBJ2-3 and V is TRBV6-5, with 9 bases that match TRBD2. The CDR3 is 15 amino acids. Germline loops: CDR1 MNHEY, CDR2 SVGAGI. V trimming: 6 bases; J trimming: 2 bases; junction bases outside the gene matches: 6.

This rearrangement joins TRBV15 to TRBJ1-2, with 8 bases aligning to TRBD1. Per germline, CDR1 LNHNV and CDR2 YYDKDF (reference sequence). V shed 1 base, J shed 0 bases, and the junction held 7 bases outside the gene matches. The CDR3 is made up of 17 amino acids. DNA for the CDR3: TGTGCCACCAGCAGAGGGACAGGGATTATAGCTAACTATGGCTACACCTTC. Translating gives CATSRGTGIIANYGYTF.

The chain joins TRBV2 to TRBJ2-3; 7 bases fit TRBD2. Germline V gene data show CDR1 as SNHLY and CDR2 as FYNNEI. The CDR3 contains 16 residues. V shed 6 bases and J 3 bases; nucleotides not matched to a gene: 12. CDR3 nucleotide sequence: TGTGCCAGCAGAGCCGGCGAGCGGGGTAAGACAGATACGCAGTATTTT. Translated, it gives CASRAGERGKTDTQYF.

This clone occurred a few times. This chain uses TRBV27 with TRBJ1-6; weak D call: TRBD1 (5 bases). The V gene's germline CDR1 is MNHEY and CDR2 SMNVEV (reference sequence). This CDR3 contains 13 residues. Trimming took off 6 bases at V and 6 bases at J, with 9 bases between the two ends. This CDR3 reads CASRGTSNSPLHF. The CDR3 coding sequence is TGTGCCAGCAGAGGGACTAGTAATTCACCCCTCCACTTT.

This CDR3 is CATREGPREQYF. CDR3 DNA: TGTGCCACCCGGGAGGGCCCCAGGGAGCAGTACTTC. The genes are TRBV19 and TRBJ2-7; 8 nucleotides agree with TRBD2. The V gene's germline CDR1 is LNHDA and CDR2 SQIVND (reference sequence). With 10 bases clipped from V and 7 bases from J, the junction kept 9 bases outside the gene matches. The CDR3 length is 12 residues.

This chain links TRBV4-2 with TRBJ2-6, with D perhaps matching TRBD2 (6 bases). Germline-derived CDR1 and CDR2 are LGHNA and YNFKEQ. There are 16 residues in the CDR3. Trimming pared 1 base from V and 3 bases from J, leaving 10 bases between. CDR3 amino acids: CASSQVEGRGANVLTF. The CDR3 DNA sequence: TGTGCCAGCAGCCAAGTGGAGGGGCGTGGGGCCAACGTCCTGACTTTC.

This chain joins TRBV6-1 and TRBJ2-3; no clear D. Trimming stripped 9 bases from V and 4 bases from J, with 17 bases between. Germline V gene data show CDR1 as MNHNS and CDR2 as SASEGT. The CDR3 contains 14 residues. This chain's CDR3 is CASRGGSVPDTQYF. In DNA, the CDR3 is TGTGCCAGTCGCGGCGGTTCAGTTCCAGATACGCAGTATTTT.

V and J are TRBV27 and TRBJ1-6, with 9 bases matching TRBD1. The V gene end was trimmed by 6 bases and the J gene end by 7 bases; junction bases not matched to a gene: 7. The CDR3 contains 15 residues. Germline-derived CDR1 and CDR2 are MNHEY and SMNVEV (reference sequence). The CDR3 bases are TGTGCCAGCAGAAACGCCGGGACAGGGAATTCACCCCTCCACTTT. Its translation: CASRNAGTGNSPLHF.

The gene calls are TRBV27 and TRBJ1-2; 9 bases map to TRBD1. Losses at the gene ends were 5 bases for V and 2 bases for J; bases not matched to a gene: 6. The CDR3 contains 15 residues. Germline CDR1 reads MNHEY; CDR2 reads SMNVEV (reference sequence). The DNA for the CDR3 is TGTGCCAGCAGTGCAACAGGGGGCCTCAACTATGGCTACACCTTC. Translated, it gives CASSATGGLNYGYTF.

The gene calls are TRBV19 and TRBJ1-5; TRBD1 aligns across 8 bases. The V gene's germline CDR1 is LNHDA and CDR2 SQIVND (reference sequence). The CDR3 sequence is 14 residues long. V lost 9 bases, J lost 6 bases, and 10 bases stayed unmatched. The CDR3 sequence: CASTYTGGGQPQHF. CDR3 coding DNA: TGTGCCAGCACTTATACAGGGGGAGGTCAGCCCCAGCATTTT.

The chain's CDR3 is CASSLQTTYRGRAGELFF. CDR3 sequence (DNA): TGTGCCAGCAGCTTACAGACCACCTACCGGGGTCGCGCCGGGGAGCTGTTTTTT. This chain connects TRBV7-9 to TRBJ2-2, with a tentative D call TRBD2 (5 bases). The CDR3 covers 18 residues. Trimming left V 2 bases short and J 6 bases short, with 22 bases between. The germline CDR1 and CDR2 sequences are SEHNR and FQNEAQ (reference sequence).

This rearrangement joins TRBV5-6 to TRBJ1-2; D call uncertain. The CDR3 totals 13 residues. V was trimmed by 3 bases and J by 4 bases, leaving 10 bases between them. Germline values: CDR1 SGHDT, CDR2 YYEEEE. DNA of the CDR3: TGTGCCAGCAGCTCCCCCGTTAGCTATGGCTACACCTTC. It yields the protein CASSSPVSYGYTF.

In its sample, this clone was seen once. The J gene is TRBJ1-2, the V gene TRBV15; a weak D match, TRBD1 (6 bases). The V and J ends lost 2 bases and 0 bases respectively, with 13 bases between them. CDR1 is LNHNV and CDR2 is YYDKDF in the germline V gene (reference sequence). CDR3 size: 16 residues. CDR3 in amino acids: CATSRFRGAANYGYTF. The CDR3 DNA follows: TGTGCCACCAGCAGATTCCGGGGGGCGGCTAACTATGGCTACACCTTC. Together with reference TRBV15 and TRBJ1-2, the CDR3 gives the full variable domain: DAMVIQNPRYQVTQFGKPVTLSCSQTLNHNVMYWYQQKSSQAPKLLFHYYDKDFNNEADTPDNFQSRRPNTSFCFLDIRSPGLGDTAMYLCATSRFRGAANYGYTFGSGTRLTVV.

V is TRBV27 and J is TRBJ2-2, with 11 bases lining up with TRBD1. Trimming took 6 bases from V and 7 from J; bases not matched to a gene: 7. The CDR3 contains 15 residues. Germline V gene sequence: CDR1 MNHEY, CDR2 SMNVEV (reference sequence). In nucleotides, the CDR3 is TGTGCCAGCAGATGGACAGGGGGCGTCGGCGGGGAGCTGTTTTTT. This sequence encodes CASRWTGGVGGELFF.

The J gene is TRBJ2-3, the V gene TRBV5-1, with 8 bases lining up with TRBD2. Germline CDR1 is SGHRS and CDR2 is YFSETQ. The CDR3 is made up of 17 amino acids. After removal of 0 bases from V and 0 bases from J, the junction contained 6 bases not matched to a gene. CDR3 residues: CASSLASAGGSTDTQYF. The CDR3 DNA sequence: TGCGCCAGCAGCTTGGCCTCGGCGGGGGGTAGCACAGATACGCAGTATTTT.

The chain joins TRBV7-9 to TRBJ2-7; the D is unclear. V lost 2 bases and J lost 5, with 13 bases in between. The CDR3 has 14 amino acids. The germline V gene encodes CDR1 SEHNR and CDR2 FQNEAQ (reference sequence). The CDR3 here is CASSLISSYDEQYF. DNA of the CDR3: TGTGCCAGCAGCTTAATCAGTTCTTACGACGAGCAGTACTTC.

This sequence joins TRBV21-1 and TRBJ1-6. TRBV21-1 is reported as a pseudogene. This CDR3 comprises 13 residues. CDR3 bases: TGTGCCCCTCCGGGGGGAGGTAACTCACCCCTCCACTTT. Translating gives CAPPGGGNSPLHF.

The chain joins TRBV27 to TRBJ2-1; D possibly corresponds to TRBD1 (5 bases). Trimming took off 2 bases at V and 8 bases at J, with 13 bases between the two ends. The CDR3 consists of 14 residues. The V gene's germline CDR1 is MNHEY and CDR2 SMNVEV (reference sequence). The CDR3 loop is CASSLTGGWDEQFF. The CDR3 nucleotides are TGTGCCAGCAGTTTAACAGGCGGTTGGGATGAGCAGTTCTTC.

This clone has just one count. CDR3 amino acids: CASSETGQPYGYTF. CDR3 sequence (DNA): TGTGCCAGCAGTGAGACCGGACAGCCGTATGGCTACACCTTC. The chain is built from TRBV2 and TRBJ1-2, with D perhaps TRBD1 (6 bases). This CDR3 region has 14 residues. V was clipped by 3 bases and J by 5 bases, with 13 bases between them. Looked up from germline, CDR1 is SNHLY and CDR2 is FYNNEI.

The table lists this clone with a few counts. The V and J genes are TRBV18 and TRBJ1-1, with TRBD1 as a possible D gene (5 bases). The CDR3 totals 12 residues. Trimming cost V 3 bases and J 7 bases, with 9 bases left between them. CDR1 KGHSH and CDR2 LQKENI come from the germline V gene. CDR3 protein: CASSPPGGEAFF. CDR3 coding DNA: TGTGCCAGCTCACCTCCGGGGGGTGAAGCTTTCTTT. Full variable domain (missing parts from reference TRBV18 and TRBJ1-1): NAGVMQNPRHLVRRRGQEARLRCSPMKGHSHVYWYRQLPEEGLKFMVYLQKENIIDESGMPKERFSAEFPKEGPSILRIQQVVRGDSAAYFCASSPPGGEAFFGQGTRLTVV.

The V gene is TRBV6-4, the J gene TRBJ1-2; the match to TRBD1 covers 7 bases. The V gene's germline CDR1 is MRHNA and CDR2 SNTAGT. Unmatched junction bases numbered 2, after V lost 3 bases and J lost 4 bases. The CDR3 covers 13 residues. The CDR3 reads CASSETGIYGYTF. DNA for the CDR3: TGTGCCAGCAGTGAGACAGGGATCTATGGCTACACCTTC.

The V gene is TRBV27, the J gene TRBJ2-1; D gene uncertain. With 8 bases removed from V and 8 bases from J, the gap between germline ends came to 22 bases. The CDR3 extends over 15 amino acids. In germline, CDR1 is MNHEY, CDR2 SMNVEV (reference sequence). The CDR3 DNA follows: TGTGCCAGCTCCCCCAAGGTAGTAGAGGTCGATGAGCAGTTCTTC. Amino acid sequence: CASSPKVVEVDEQFF.

The genes are TRBV9 and TRBJ1-3; TRBD1 is a possible D gene (5 bases). V shed 4 bases and J shed 2 bases, with 19 bases lying between them. The CDR3 contains 17 residues. Germline V gives CDR1 SGDLS, CDR2 YYNGEE. CDR3 in amino acids: CASSSDPGANPGNTIYF. DNA of the CDR3: TGTGCCAGCAGCTCTGACCCTGGGGCAAACCCTGGAAACACCATATATTTT.

This clone was recorded a few times. The chain joins TRBV19 to TRBJ2-7; TRBD1 might be the D (6 bases). This CDR3 has 12 amino acids. Germline V lookup: CDR1 LNHDA, CDR2 SQIVND (reference sequence). Trimming stripped 5 bases from V and 5 bases from J, with 10 bases between. The CDR3 bases are TGTGCCAGTAGTCCAACAGGGAACGAGCAGTACTTC. Amino acids: CASSPTGNEQYF.

This CDR3 reads CASSPGQGEAFF. CDR3 bases: TGTGCCAGCAGCCCCGGACAGGGAGAAGCTTTCTTT. V and J are TRBV7-3 and TRBJ1-1; the match to TRBD1 covers 8 bases. Looked up from germline, CDR1 is SGHTA and CDR2 is FQGTGA. J gave up 8 bases and V 5 bases, and 4 bases lay outside the gene matches. The CDR3 is 12 residues long. Complete variable domain (other parts from reference TRBV7-3 and TRBJ1-1): GAGVSQTPSNKVTEKGKYVELRCDPISGHTALYWYRQSLGQGPEFLIYFQGTGAADDSGLPNDRFFAVRPEGSVSTLKIQRTERGDSAVYLCASSPGQGEAFFGQGTRLTVV.

There are a few counts of this clone. This chain uses TRBV6-5 with TRBJ1-6, with D hard to call. The germline gives CDR1 MNHEY, CDR2 SVGAGI. This CDR3 is 14 amino acids long. Trimming took off 6 bases at V and 9 bases at J, with 15 bases between the two ends. CDR3 nucleotide sequence: TGTGCCAGCAGCCCTTCCGGTTTCGGTTCACCCCTCCACTTT. Translation: CASSPSGFGSPLHF.

This clone showed up just a few times. The chain joins TRBV9 to TRBJ2-2, with D perhaps matching TRBD2 (5 bases). The CDR3 is 15 residues long. V was cut by 0 bases and J by 4 bases, with 10 bases left in between. Germline CDR1 SGDLS, CDR2 YYNGEE. CDR3 sequence (DNA): TGTGCCAGCAGCGTAGGAGGGAGAGGCACCGGGGAGCTGTTTTTT. This sequence encodes CASSVGGRGTGELFF.

The chain combines TRBV7-6 with TRBJ1-2, with D perhaps TRBD1 (5 bases). V lost 5 bases and J 4 bases, leaving 17 bases between the germline ends. In germline, CDR1 is SGHVS, CDR2 FNYEAQ. The CDR3 contains 15 residues. CDR3 region: CASSHGGGTGYGYTF. In DNA, the CDR3 is TGTGCCAGCAGCCACGGGGGGGGAACTGGCTATGGCTACACCTTC.